These 26 T cell receptor beta chains share one sample of origin, sequenced in a study of blood T cell repertoires in COVID-19 (TCRdb year 2020). The library was built by means of the immunoSEQ multiplex PCR assay. TCRdb's version of the immuneACCESS table is confined to in-frame rearrangements and falls short of the full clone set. An unresolved V gene accounts for under half of the shortfall where checked; the remainder is of unknown origin. This sample is represented by 85,000 to 100,000 clones; about nine tenths of them were singletons. Of the sample, 25% to 30% falls within the top ten clones. What was sequenced was peripheral blood. These receptors all stem from a man aged 50-60 years with active or convalescent COVID-19.

The chain has TRBV10-2 and TRBJ1-5; 9 bases are shared with TRBD1. Germline CDR1 and CDR2: WSHSY and SAAADI. CDR3 length: 17 residues. With 2 bases clipped from V and 6 bases from J, the junction kept 11 bases outside the gene matches. DNA for the CDR3: TGCGCCAGCAGTGAGAGTCTGACAGGGGGAGACGGTCAGCCCCAGCATTTT. Translation: CASSESLTGGDGQPQHF.

V gene TRBV7-6 combines with J gene TRBJ2-1; D might be TRBD2 (7 bases). Germline V gene data show CDR1 as SGHVS and CDR2 as FNYEAQ. Trimming removed 2 bases from V and 4 bases from J, with 15 bases in between. The CDR3 loop spans 16 amino acids. DNA of the CDR3: TGTGCCAGCAGCTTATGGGGGGGCGGTTCGTACAATGAGCAGTTCTTC. Translating it yields CASSLWGGGSYNEQFF.

The chain is built from TRBV3-1 (or the pseudogene TRBV3-2) and TRBJ2-2, with D possibly matching TRBD1 (5 bases). V dropped 1 base and J dropped 4 bases, with 10 bases sitting between them. Germline V CDR1 and CDR2: LGHDT, YNNKEL (reference sequence). There are 15 residues in the CDR3. The DNA of the CDR3 is TGTGCCAGCAGCCAAGGCAGGGTTGGCACCGGGGAGCTGTTTTTT. The encoded protein is CASSQGRVGTGELFF.

The V and J genes are TRBV3-1 (or the pseudogene TRBV3-2) and TRBJ2-1; 14 nucleotides match TRBD2. CDR3 length: 15 residues. V shed 5 bases and J 13 bases; nucleotides not matched to a gene: 10. The germline gives CDR1 LGHDT, CDR2 YNNKEL (reference sequence). The DNA for the CDR3 is TGTGCCAGCAGCACCGGGACTAGCGGGAGTCATTTCCAGTTCTTC. Protein: CASSTGTSGSHFQFF.

The rearrangement links TRBV7-8 to TRBJ1-5; D unclear. V was pared by 1 base and J by 4 bases, with 8 bases between. This CDR3 spans 14 amino acids. Germline values: CDR1 SGHVS, CDR2 FQNEAQ. The DNA for the CDR3 is TGTGCCAGCAGCTTAGTAGGAGGGAATCAGCCCCAGCATTTT. This encodes CASSLVGGNQPQHF.

This clone is a singleton in its sample. The gene calls are TRBV9 and TRBJ2-6, with TRBD1 identical over 7 bases. The CDR3 totals 20 residues. J gave up 0 bases and V 3 bases, and 15 bases lay outside the gene matches. Germline CDR1 SGDLS, CDR2 YYNGEE. This CDR3 is CASSATTRQGFISGANVLTF. DNA of the CDR3: TGTGCCAGCAGCGCAACGACCCGACAGGGTTTCATCTCTGGGGCCAACGTCCTGACTTTC.

This clone was seen repeatedly, ten times or more. The chain uses TRBV7-8 and TRBJ1-2, with TRBD1 matching 7 bases. This CDR3 is built from 16 residues. From germline, CDR1 is SGHVS and CDR2 FQNEAQ. J was trimmed by 3 bases and V by 5 bases; bases with no gene match: 12. CDR3 amino acids: CASSVRRDREHYGYTF. CDR3 DNA: TGTGCCAGCAGCGTGAGACGGGACAGAGAACACTATGGCTACACCTTC. Looking up the rest from reference TRBV7-8 and TRBJ1-2 gives the full variable domain: GAGVSQSPRYKVAKRGQDVALRCDPISGHVSLFWYQQALGQGPEFLTYFQNEAQLDKSGLPSDRFFAERPEGSVSTLKIQRTQQEDSAVYLCASSVRRDREHYGYTFGSGTRLTVV.

The J gene is TRBJ2-5, the V gene TRBV10-1; unclear D gene. The length of the CDR3 is 13 residues. Germline lookup yields CDR1 WNHNN and CDR2 SYGVQD (reference sequence). The V end lost 4 bases, the J end lost 1 base, and 7 bases lay between the germline ends. The CDR3 loop is CASSVNIQETQYF. In nucleotides, the CDR3 is TGCGCCAGCAGTGTTAACATCCAAGAGACCCAGTACTTC.

The CDR3 protein is CASSLAGGPGETQYF. CDR3 nucleotide sequence: TGTGCCAGCAGCCTAGCGGGGGGTCCGGGAGAGACCCAGTACTTC. The chain combines TRBV13 with TRBJ2-5; 11 nucleotides line up with TRBD2. This CDR3 comprises 15 residues. CDR1 is PRHDT, CDR2 FYEKMQ, per germline (reference sequence). The trim removed 5 bases at V and 4 bases at J, leaving 6 bases unmatched.

In this sample, this clone turned up a few times. The sample has other DNA sequences that encode this CDR3 too. This chain links TRBV6-6 with TRBJ1-3; the match to TRBD1 covers 7 bases. There are 14 residues in the CDR3. Looked up from germline, CDR1 is MNHNY and CDR2 is SVGAGI (reference sequence). V lost 5 bases and J lost 0; bases outside the gene matches: 1. The CDR3 sequence is CASSRDSSGNTIYF. CDR3 coding DNA: TGTGCCAGCAGTCGGGACAGCTCTGGAAACACCATATATTTT.

The chain joins TRBV5-4 to TRBJ2-7; 7 bases fit TRBD1. The germline gives CDR1 SGHNT, CDR2 YYREEE (reference sequence). The CDR3 has 15 amino acids. The J segment lost 5 bases and the V segment lost 4 bases, leaving 12 bases of the junction unmatched. The CDR3 bases are TGTGCCAGCAGCGACCGCCAACAGGGGTTGGACGAGCAGTACTTC. Amino acid sequence: CASSDRQQGLDEQYF.

The chain has TRBV23-1 and TRBJ2-4; maybe TRBD2 (5 bases). TRBV23-1 is flagged as an ORF with uncertain function. The V end lost 4 bases, the J end lost 7 bases, and 26 bases lay between the germline ends. The CDR3 is 18 residues long. The CDR3 nucleotides read TGCGCCAGCAGTCCCGCGCCAGGCCTTTACGGTGGCGGGAACATTCAGTACTTC. It is translated as CASSPAPGLYGGGNIQYF.

V gene TRBV29-1 combines with J gene TRBJ1-1; the match to TRBD1 covers 7 bases. CDR3 size: 12 residues. V lost 6 bases to trimming and J lost 1 base; unmatched junction nucleotides: 2. Germline loops: CDR1 SQVTM, CDR2 ANQGSEA. CDR3: CSVQGQNTEAFF. The CDR3 nucleotides are TGCAGCGTACAGGGGCAGAACACTGAAGCTTTCTTT.

The J gene is TRBJ1-5, the V gene TRBV2, with D possibly matching TRBD1 (5 bases). The V and J ends lost 5 bases and 4 bases respectively, with 12 bases between them. This CDR3 comprises 14 residues. The V gene's germline CDR1 is SNHLY and CDR2 FYNNEI. In DNA, the CDR3 is TGTGCCAGCAGTAAGCAGACAGATAATCAGCCCCAGCATTTT. Translating it yields CASSKQTDNQPQHF.

The rearrangement links TRBV19 to TRBJ1-2; maybe TRBD1 (5 bases). V was clipped by 6 bases and J by 7 bases, with 21 bases between them. In germline, CDR1 is LNHDA, CDR2 SQIVND (reference sequence). The CDR3 totals 15 residues. The CDR3 here is CASSSTSRGSRGYTF. The CDR3, as DNA: TGTGCCAGTAGCTCGACAAGTCGGGGGTCTCGTGGCTACACCTTC.

The V call is TRBV9, the J call TRBJ2-5; TRBD2 matches 10 bases. CDR3 length equals 14 residues. Trimming at V came to 3 bases and at J to 6 bases, leaving 5 bases not matched to a gene. Germline loops: CDR1 SGDLS, CDR2 YYNGEE. CDR3 sequence: CASSEASGGKTQYF. The CDR3 region has the DNA TGTGCCAGCAGCGAGGCTAGCGGGGGCAAGACCCAGTACTTC. Variable domain in full (rest from reference TRBV9 and TRBJ2-5): DSGVTQTPKHLITATGQRVTLRCSPRSGDLSVYWYQQSLDQGLQFLIQYYNGEERAKGNILERFSAQQFPDLHSELNLSSLELGDSALYFCASSEASGGKTQYFGPGTRLLVL.

J is TRBJ2-5 and V is TRBV5-1, with 8 nucleotides matching TRBD1. The CDR3 runs to 16 residues. V shed 0 bases, J shed 5 bases, and the junction held 9 bases outside the gene matches. The germline gives CDR1 SGHRS, CDR2 YFSETQ. For the CDR3, the DNA is TGCGCCAGCAGCTTGGCCTATCAGGGGGCGGCGGAGACCCAGTACTTC. This gives the protein CASSLAYQGAAETQYF. The whole variable domain, remainder taken from reference TRBV5-1 and TRBJ2-5, is KAGVTQTPRYLIKTRGQQVTLSCSPISGHRSVSWYQQTPGQGLQFLFEYFSETQRNKGNFPGRFSGRQFSNSRSEMNVSTLELGDSALYLCASSLAYQGAAETQYFGPGTRLLVL.

The chain links TRBV19 to TRBJ2-7, with 8 bases lining up with TRBD1. J gave up 1 base and V 4 bases, and 9 bases lay outside the gene matches. The CDR3 is made up of 16 amino acids. From germline, CDR1 is LNHDA and CDR2 SQIVND (reference sequence). The DNA for the CDR3 is TGTGCCAGTAGTACCGATGCCAGGACAGGGTCCTACGAGCAGTACTTC. Translated: CASSTDARTGSYEQYF.

CDR3 sequence: CASSEWGQGEKLFF. The CDR3 coding sequence is TGTGCCAGCAGTGAATGGGGGCAGGGTGAAAAACTGTTTTTT. The chain employs TRBV6-1 and TRBJ1-4, with D possibly TRBD1 on 6 matching bases. CDR3 length: 14 residues. CDR1 and CDR2 (germline): MNHNS, SASEGT. Trimming left V 2 bases short and J 7 bases short, with 11 bases between.

The V gene is TRBV21-1, the J gene TRBJ1-5; the D call of TRBD1 is as the table states it, not checked on the DNA. TRBV21-1 counts as a pseudogene. This CDR3 contains 19 residues. DNA for the CDR3: TGTGCCAGCAGCGCTGGACCGGGACAGGGGATAGAAAGCAATCAGCCCCAGCATTTT. It yields the protein CASSAGPGQGIESNQPQHF.

The chain couples TRBV7-8 to TRBJ2-3, with 12 bases that match TRBD2. The junction had 10 bases not matched to a gene; V was cut back by 5 bases and J by 7 bases. CDR3 length equals 16 residues. In germline, CDR1 is SGHVS, CDR2 FQNEAQ. CDR3 sequence reads: CASSRRLAGARNTQYF. CDR3 sequence (DNA): TGTGCCAGCAGCCGTAGACTAGCGGGGGCCCGGAATACGCAGTATTTT.

This sequence joins TRBV7-2 and TRBJ2-7, with 11 bases aligning to TRBD1. CDR1 and CDR2 from the germline V gene are SGHTA and FQGNSA. This CDR3 is built from 14 residues. V dropped 4 bases and J dropped 4; count of bases not matched to a gene: 3. DNA of the CDR3: TGTGCCAGCAGCTCGGACAGGGGGCGATACGAGCAGTACTTC. It encodes CASSSDRGRYEQYF.

Of note for this clone: This same CDR3 is encoded by further DNA sequences in the sample. The V gene is TRBV29-1, the J gene TRBJ1-2; D is ambiguous. The germline V and J ends were trimmed by 6 bases and 1 base, with 9 bases remaining between them. Germline V gene data show CDR1 as SQVTM and CDR2 as ANQGSEA. The CDR3 consists of 12 residues. CDR3 sequence (DNA): TGCAGCGTCGCGGGCAGTAACTATGGCTACACCTTC. Protein: CSVAGSNYGYTF.

The rearrangement joins TRBV5-1 to TRBJ2-1, with a weak D call TRBD1 (7 bases). The CDR3 length is 15 residues. V dropped 2 bases and J dropped 0 bases, with 9 bases sitting between them. CDR1 is SGHRS and CDR2 is YFSETQ in the germline V gene. CDR3 region: CASSFQGGSYNEQFF. The DNA of the CDR3 is TGCGCCAGCAGCTTCCAGGGGGGCTCCTACAATGAGCAGTTCTTC.

This sequence joins TRBV5-1 and TRBJ1-4; 7 bases are a match to TRBD1. Per the germline V gene, CDR1 is SGHRS and CDR2 is YFSETQ. Unmatched junction bases numbered 2, after V lost 4 bases and J lost 8 bases. The CDR3 is 12 residues long. The CDR3: CASSAQGEKLFF. CDR3 in DNA: TGCGCCAGCAGCGCACAGGGGGAAAAACTGTTTTTT.

CDR3 nucleotide sequence: TGTGCCAGTAGTATAGGGACAGCTCGGAACACTGAAGCTTTCTTT. Protein: CASSIGTARNTEAFF. The chain uses TRBV19 and TRBJ1-1; D possibly corresponds to TRBD1 (6 bases). The CDR3 is made up of 15 amino acids. Germline V gives CDR1 LNHDA, CDR2 SQIVND (reference sequence). V lost 1 base and J lost 1, with 10 bases in between.